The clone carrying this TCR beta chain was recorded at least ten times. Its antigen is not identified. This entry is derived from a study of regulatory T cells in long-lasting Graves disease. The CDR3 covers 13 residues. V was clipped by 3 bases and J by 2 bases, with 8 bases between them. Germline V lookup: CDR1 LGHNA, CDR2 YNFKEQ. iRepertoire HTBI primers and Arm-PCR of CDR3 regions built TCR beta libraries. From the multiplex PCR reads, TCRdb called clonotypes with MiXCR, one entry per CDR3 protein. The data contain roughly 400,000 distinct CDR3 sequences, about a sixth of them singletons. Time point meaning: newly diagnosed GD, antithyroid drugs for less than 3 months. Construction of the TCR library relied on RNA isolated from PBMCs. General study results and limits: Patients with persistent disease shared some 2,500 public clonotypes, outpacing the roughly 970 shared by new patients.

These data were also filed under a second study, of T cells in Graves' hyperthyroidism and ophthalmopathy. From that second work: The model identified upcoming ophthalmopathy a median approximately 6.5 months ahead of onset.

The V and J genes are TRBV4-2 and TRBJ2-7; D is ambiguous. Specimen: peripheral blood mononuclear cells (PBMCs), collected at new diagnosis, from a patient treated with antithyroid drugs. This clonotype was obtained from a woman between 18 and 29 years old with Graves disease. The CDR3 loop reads CASSHIDPYEQYF. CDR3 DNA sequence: TGTGCCAGCAGCCATATTGACCCCTACGAGCAGTACTTC.